Given below is one TCR beta chain in context. The data belong to a study of T cells in tuberculosis. After thawing and overnight rest, PBMC were stained with GMM-loaded CD1B tetramer, viability dye and anti-CD3 for sorting. The lipid loaded on the CD1B tetramers was C32 glucose monomycolate from Rhodococcus equi. CD14-expressing monocytes were removed from PBMC before cryopreservation and sorting. Sequencing of TCR-alpha and TCR-beta chains was unpaired. TCRdb's table, derived via immunoSEQ multiplex PCR, lists solely in-frame clones and lacks some. The sample holds about 59,000 clones, 81% seen once. Whole-study findings and limits: Some low-affinity tetramer-binding T cells may be absent from this sample.

CDR1 and CDR2 from the germline V gene are SGHRS and YFSETQ. The CDR3 has 15 amino acids. V shed 1 base and J shed 0 bases, with 7 bases lying between them. The material sequenced was CD1b-GMM tetramer-negative cells sorted from PBMCs. The clonotype was recovered from an adult woman with latent tuberculosis. The chain links TRBV5-1 to TRBJ1-4; D is undetermined. CDR3 nucleotides: TGCGCCAGCAGCTTGTTACAGTCAACTAATGAAAAACTGTTTTTT. Its translation: CASSLLQSTNEKLFF.